These T cell receptor beta chains were read from a single sample in a study of beta chain features in type 1 diabetes. This table comes from immunoSEQ multiplex PCR, and its TCRdb copy is limited to in-frame clones, with some not included. The table includes 350,000 to 450,000 clones, over 12% detected once. Sample: naive CD4+ T cells from blood. The receptors originated from a woman aged 18-29 years in good health. The CDR3 runs from the conserved cysteine through the conserved F or W. The D gene is left open where the match is weak. Clone size is given for some rows only: seen once, a few or many times, or a class if the clone is expanded.

CDR3 DNA | CDR3 protein | J gene | clone size | V gene | D gene
TGCAGCGTTGAGTTACAGGGGTATGGCTACACCTTC | CSVELQGYGYTF | TRBJ1-2 | NA | TRBV29-1 | TRBD1
TGCAGCGTTGTAAGCCGGGACAGGGGCCTCCGGGGAAATCAGCCCCAGCATTTT | CSVVSRDRGLRGNQPQHF | TRBJ1-5 | few | TRBV29-1 | TRBD1
TGTGCCAGCAGCGCAGGACTAGCGAGAGATACGCAGTATTTT | CASSAGLARDTQYF | TRBJ2-3 | NA | TRBV9 | TRBD2
TGTGCCAGCAGTAGATTTACTAGCGGGAGCTCCTACGAGCAGTACTTC | CASSRFTSGSSYEQYF | TRBJ2-7 | few | TRBV28 | TRBD2
TGTGCCAGCAGCGACAGGGGCGAGCAGTACTTC | CASSDRGEQYF | TRBJ2-7 | NA | TRBV7-9 | TRBD1
TGCGCCAGCAGCCAAGAGGGTTCTAGAAGGAATGAGCAGTTCTTC | CASSQEGSRRNEQFF | TRBJ2-1 | NA | TRBV4-3 | NA
TGTGCCAGCAGCCAAGCGGGATACGAGCAGTACTTC | CASSQAGYEQYF | TRBJ2-7 | few | TRBV14 | NA
TGTGCCAGCAGCTTGCAGACGGGTAAAGAGACCCAGTACTTC | CASSLQTGKETQYF | TRBJ2-5 | NA | TRBV5-4 | NA
TGTGCCAGCAGCCAAGACAGGGGAAGTACCGGGGAGCTGTTTTTT | CASSQDRGSTGELFF | TRBJ2-2 | NA | TRBV2 | TRBD1
TGCGCCAGCAGCTTGGGTGGAGTTACTGGGGCCAACGTCCTGACTTTC | CASSLGGVTGANVLTF | TRBJ2-6 | few | TRBV5-1 | NA
TGTGCCAGCAGTTACTCGAGACAGGAAGCTAACTATGGCTACACCTTC | CASSYSRQEANYGYTF | TRBJ1-2 | few | TRBV6-5 | NA
TGTGCCAGCAGCTTAGAACTAGCGGGAAGGTACGAGCAGTACTTC | CASSLELAGRYEQYF | TRBJ2-7 | NA | TRBV7-9 | TRBD2
TGCGCCAGCAGCTTGGTCAGCGGGCCCGGGGAGCTGTTTTTT | CASSLVSGPGELFF | TRBJ2-2 | NA | TRBV5-1 | NA
TGCAGCGTTGATAGGCGGGAAGGTAACTACGAGCAGTACTTC | CSVDRREGNYEQYF | TRBJ2-7 | NA | TRBV29-1 | NA
TGTGCCAGCAGTACTGGGGCGGGAGGGCGGCAAGAGACCCAGTACTTC | CASSTGAGGRQETQYF | TRBJ2-5 | NA | TRBV27 | TRBD2
TGTGCCACCAGCAGAATGGGACAGTCTAATGAAAAACTGTTTTTT | CATSRMGQSNEKLFF | TRBJ1-4 | few | TRBV15 | TRBD1
TGCGCCAGCAGCCAATACGTGACTAGCGGGAGAATGGAGCAGTTCTTC | CASSQYVTSGRMEQFF | TRBJ2-1 | NA | TRBV4-1 | TRBD2
TGTGCCAGTTCCCCGACTAGCCCAGATACGCAGTATTTT | CASSPTSPDTQYF | TRBJ2-3 | NA | TRBV28 | TRBD2
TGTGCCAGCAGTGGGGGGACTCGTCCGTTCTTC | CASSGGTRPFF | TRBJ2-1 | NA | TRBV28 | NA
TGTGCCAGCAGCGTAACAGGGATAAGCTCCTACAATGAGCAGTTCTTC | CASSVTGISSYNEQFF | TRBJ2-1 | NA | TRBV9 | NA
TGTGCCAGCAGTTTATATGTAGCGGGAGAGGCGGAGCAGTTCTTC | CASSLYVAGEAEQFF | TRBJ2-1 | NA | TRBV28 | TRBD2
TGTGCCAGCAGGGAGACAGGCAGTTCTGGAAACACCATATATTTT | CASRETGSSGNTIYF | TRBJ1-3 | NA | TRBV6-1 | NA
TGCGCCAGCAGCCAATTCGACAGGGACCAAGAGACCCAGTACTTC | CASSQFDRDQETQYF | TRBJ2-5 | few | TRBV4-1 | TRBD1
TGTGCCAGCAGTTCTGGACACCTGCCCTACGAGCAGTACTTC | CASSSGHLPYEQYF | TRBJ2-7 | few | TRBV28 | NA
TGTGCCAGCAAACTGGCCGGGAACAATGAGCAGTTCTTC | CASKLAGNNEQFF | TRBJ2-1 | few | TRBV27 | NA
TGCGCCAGCAGCTCCGGACTAGCGGGGTACAATGAGCAGTTCTTC | CASSSGLAGYNEQFF | TRBJ2-1 | NA | TRBV5-1 | TRBD2
TGCGCCAGCAAGTGGGGACAGGGTAACTACGAGCAGTACTTC | CASKWGQGNYEQYF | TRBJ2-7 | few | TRBV10-2 | TRBD1
TGTGCCAGCAGCGTAGCGGGAGGGCCCGGGGAGACCCAGTACTTC | CASSVAGGPGETQYF | TRBJ2-5 | NA | TRBV9 | TRBD2
TGTGCCAGCAGCTCCGGACAGGGGGCTTCCTACGAGCAGTACTTC | CASSSGQGASYEQYF | TRBJ2-7 | few | TRBV7-9 | TRBD1
TGTGCCTGGAGTGTCCAGGGGGTCGAGCAGTACTTC | CAWSVQGVEQYF | TRBJ2-7 | few | TRBV30 | TRBD1
TGTGCCAGCAGCTTAGCACGTCGAGTATACAATGAGCAGTTCTTC | CASSLARRVYNEQFF | TRBJ2-1 | NA | TRBV11-2 | NA
TGCAGCGTTGCCCAGGGACTTAACACTGAAGCTTTCTTT | CSVAQGLNTEAFF | TRBJ1-1 | few | TRBV29-1 | NA
TGTGCCAGCAGCCAAGCCAACGGAGCGGGACAAACAGATACGCAGTATTTT | CASSQANGAGQTDTQYF | TRBJ2-3 | few | TRBV4-2 | NA
TGTGCCACCAGCAGAGATAATGCAGAAGAGACCCAGTACTTC | CATSRDNAEETQYF | TRBJ2-5 | NA | TRBV15 | NA
TGTGCCAGTAGGATTCAGCGGAGGACCGGGGAGCTGTTTTTT | CASRIQRRTGELFF | TRBJ2-2 | NA | TRBV19 | NA
TGTGCCAGCAGCTTAGACCCTCGGGGTACAATCTCTGGGGCCAACGTCCTGACTTTC | CASSLDPRGTISGANVLTF | TRBJ2-6 | few | TRBV7-9 | NA